One and the same sample provided the 21 T cell receptor beta chains below, sequenced in a study of blood T cell repertoires in COVID-19. Assay used: immunoSEQ multiplex PCR; TCRdb lists only in-frame clones, some missing. The sample contains fewer than 350,000 clones, approximately 92% of which appear only once. Sequencing used peripheral blood. These receptors all stem from a woman aged 25 to 45 with COVID-19, enrolled during active disease.

The chain is built from TRBV28 and TRBJ2-7; D remains ambiguous. Trimming removed 6 bases at V and 2 bases at J, with 5 bases between. CDR3 size: 11 residues. Germline CDR1 and CDR2: MDHEN and SYDVKM. The chain's CDR3 is CASSHAYEQYF. CDR3 nucleotides: TGTGCCAGCAGCCATGCCTACGAGCAGTACTTC.

The chain couples TRBV6-1 to TRBJ1-5, with TRBD1 identical over 9 bases. Unmatched junction bases numbered 4, after V lost 3 bases and J lost 4 bases. CDR1 is MNHNS and CDR2 is SASEGT in the germline V gene. The CDR3 runs to 15 residues. The DNA of the CDR3 is TGTGCCAGCAGTGACCCCGGACAGGGGAATCAGCCCCAGCATTTT. Its protein product is CASSDPGQGNQPQHF.

This clone was observed a handful of times. The chain employs TRBV15 and TRBJ1-5, with D unresolved. CDR1 is LNHNV, CDR2 YYDKDF, per germline (reference sequence). This CDR3 contains 15 residues. Trimming cost V 5 bases and J 4 bases, with 15 bases left between them. The CDR3 DNA follows: TGTGCCACCAGCGGCCCACGGAGATCGAATCAGCCCCAGCATTTT. As protein: CATSGPRRSNQPQHF.

The chain recombines TRBV29-1 with TRBJ2-1; 10 bases are shared with TRBD1. The CDR3 consists of 15 residues. The V gene end was trimmed by 1 base and the J gene end by 9 bases; junction bases not matched to a gene: 9. Looked up from germline, CDR1 is SQVTM and CDR2 is ANQGSEA. The CDR3 protein is CSVEGERGTGVEQFF. The CDR3 coding sequence is TGCAGCGTTGAAGGCGAGAGGGGGACAGGGGTTGAGCAGTTCTTC.

V usage is TRBV27 and J usage is TRBJ1-6, with no clear D. The germline V gene encodes CDR1 MNHEY and CDR2 SMNVEV (reference sequence). The CDR3 is 14 amino acids. V lost 6 bases and J 7 bases, leaving 13 bases between the germline ends. DNA of the CDR3: TGTGCCAGCAGCTCCTTGACGGGAAATTCACCCCTCCACTTT. Its protein is CASSSLTGNSPLHF.

V is TRBV6-5 and J is TRBJ2-7; a weak D match, TRBD1 (5 bases). Germline CDR1 and CDR2: MNHEY and SVGAGI. V shed 0 bases and J shed 3 bases, with 12 bases lying between them. This CDR3 is 15 amino acids long. DNA of the CDR3: TGTGCCAGCAGTTACTCCCGCAGGGAACTCTACGAGCAGTACTTC. Its protein product is CASSYSRRELYEQYF.

J is TRBJ1-1 and V is TRBV5-1; TRBD1 is a possible D gene (5 bases). Trimming took 4 bases from V and 6 from J, leaving 13 bases between them. Germline V gene data show CDR1 as SGHRS and CDR2 as YFSETQ. CDR3 size: 13 residues. CDR3 sequence (DNA): TGCGCCAGCAGCGGGACTAGTGAGGCTGAAGCTTTCTTT. Protein sequence: CASSGTSEAEAFF.

The V and J genes are TRBV5-1 and TRBJ2-1; 9 bases align to TRBD2. Germline V gene sequence: CDR1 SGHRS, CDR2 YFSETQ. Losses at the gene ends were 3 bases for V and 6 bases for J; bases not matched to a gene: 7. This CDR3 has 15 residues. The CDR3 protein is CASSYSGRAANEQFF. CDR3 bases: TGCGCCAGCAGCTATAGCGGGAGAGCGGCCAATGAGCAGTTCTTC.

The chain joins TRBV11-2 to TRBJ2-7, with a possible D match to TRBD2 (6 bases). The germline V and J ends were trimmed by 1 base and 4 bases, with 8 bases remaining between them. CDR1 is SGHAT and CDR2 is FQNNGV in the germline V gene. There are 13 residues in the CDR3. The CDR3 DNA follows: TGTGCCAGCAGCTTAGGGAGGGTTTACGAGCAGTACTTC. This translates into CASSLGRVYEQYF. The variable domain in full, completed from reference TRBV11-2 and TRBJ2-7, reads EAGVAQSPRYKIIEKRQSVAFWCNPISGHATLYWYQQILGQGPKLLIQFQNNGVVDDSQLPKDRFSAERLKGVDSTLKIQPAKLEDSAVYLCASSLGRVYEQYFGPGTRLTVT.

Only one count was recorded for this clone. This rearrangement joins TRBV7-6 to TRBJ1-3, with D perhaps matching TRBD1 (6 bases). This CDR3 contains 14 residues. V was shortened by 3 bases and J by 7 bases, with 13 bases between the two germline ends. The germline V gene encodes CDR1 SGHVS and CDR2 FNYEAQ. CDR3 sequence: CASSFWEGGNTIYF. CDR3 nucleotide sequence: TGTGCCAGCAGCTTCTGGGAAGGGGGTAACACCATATATTTT. Full variable domain (missing parts from reference TRBV7-6 and TRBJ1-3): GAGVSQSPRYKVTKRGQDVALRCDPISGHVSLYWYRQALGQGPEFLTYFNYEAQQDKSGLPNDRFSAERPEGSISTLTIQRTEQRDSAMYRCASSFWEGGNTIYFGEGSWLTVV.

The CDR3 DNA reads as TGTGCCAGCAGTCTTAGACCTCCGGGACTAGCGATTAACGAGCAGTACTTC. It specifies CASSLRPPGLAINEQYF. This chain joins TRBV27 and TRBJ2-7; 10 bases are a match to TRBD2. This CDR3 is built from 17 residues. V lost 5 bases, J lost 5 bases, and 15 bases stayed unmatched. The V gene's germline CDR1 is MNHEY and CDR2 SMNVEV (reference sequence).

The rearrangement uses TRBV5-6 and TRBJ2-7, with D tentatively TRBD2 (6 bases). Germline V gene data show CDR1 as SGHDT and CDR2 as YYEEEE. V lost 0 bases and J lost 3, with 13 bases in between. The CDR3 sequence is 15 residues long. CDR3 residues: CASSLEEGAGYEQYF. CDR3 DNA: TGTGCCAGCAGCTTGGAGGAGGGAGCAGGCTACGAGCAGTACTTC.

The V call is TRBV9, the J call TRBJ1-1; 9 bases are shared with TRBD1. The CDR3 contains 14 residues. With 4 bases clipped from V and 8 bases from J, the junction kept 9 bases outside the gene matches. Germline assignment: CDR1 SGDLS and CDR2 YYNGEE. DNA for the CDR3: TGTGCCAGCAGCTTAACGGGACAGGGCGCCGAAGCTTTCTTT. It translates to CASSLTGQGAEAFF.

V usage is TRBV19 and J usage is TRBJ2-7, with 10 bases fitting TRBD2. With 6 bases clipped from V and 0 bases from J, the junction kept 5 bases outside the gene matches. This CDR3 comprises 15 residues. In germline, CDR1 is LNHDA, CDR2 SQIVND (reference sequence). Here the CDR3 DNA reads TGTGCCAGTAGCATTGGACTAGCGGCCTCCTACGAGCAGTACTTC. As protein: CASSIGLAASYEQYF.

DNA of the CDR3: TGCGCCAGCAGCTCGGACACTACCTCCTACGAGCAGTACTTC. Translated: CASSSDTTSYEQYF. The chain has TRBV5-1 and TRBJ2-7; D may be TRBD1 (5 bases). Germline CDR1 and CDR2: SGHRS and YFSETQ. The CDR3 is 14 residues long. V lost 3 bases and J lost 0, with 10 bases in between.

The gene calls are TRBV19 and TRBJ1-2, with D hard to call. Germline V CDR1 and CDR2: LNHDA, SQIVND (reference sequence). The CDR3 contains 12 residues. Trimming left V 5 bases short and J 7 bases short, with 11 bases between. CDR3 region: CASSYSSSGYTF. The CDR3 DNA reads TGTGCCAGTAGTTACAGTTCCTCTGGCTACACCTTC.

This chain joins TRBV6-2 or TRBV6-3 and TRBJ2-3; D remains ambiguous. CDR1 and CDR2 from the germline V gene are MNHEY and SVGEGT. V lost 2 bases, J lost 1 base, and 7 bases lay in between. This CDR3 has 14 amino acids. For the CDR3, the DNA is TGTGCCAGCAGTTACGAGCCGGGCACAGATACGCAGTATTTT. Residues: CASSYEPGTDTQYF.

This clone has ten or more counts. This rearrangement joins TRBV9 to TRBJ2-7; D not certain. CDR1 and CDR2 (germline): SGDLS, YYNGEE. The V gene lost 0 bases and the J gene lost 7 bases, with 17 bases spanning the gap. The CDR3 consists of 15 residues. This CDR3 is CASSVEGTPVREQYF. The DNA of the CDR3 is TGTGCCAGCAGCGTAGAAGGAACTCCCGTGAGGGAGCAGTACTTC.

Here the CDR3 DNA reads TGTGCCAGCAGTTCATGGGGAGCGGGAGGGTTGAGCTCCTACGAGCAGTACTTC. It is translated as CASSSWGAGGLSSYEQYF. The chain employs TRBV27 and TRBJ2-7; TRBD2 matches 10 bases. The junction had 12 bases not matched to a gene; V was cut back by 4 bases and J by 0 bases. This CDR3 region has 18 residues. The germline V gene encodes CDR1 MNHEY and CDR2 SMNVEV (reference sequence).

Remarks on this clone: Other DNA sequences from this sample encode an identical CDR3 as well. The chain employs TRBV4-1 and TRBJ2-7; weak D call: TRBD1 (6 bases). V was cut by 0 bases and J by 2 bases, with 11 bases left in between. The germline CDR1 and CDR2 sequences are MGHRA and YSYEKL. The CDR3 is made up of 15 amino acids. CDR3 in amino acids: CASSQDTGLAYEQYF. CDR3 in DNA: TGCGCCAGCAGCCAAGATACAGGGCTAGCCTACGAGCAGTACTTC.

The chain employs TRBV7-9 and TRBJ2-5, with TRBD2 matching 10 bases. Germline CDR1 is SEHNR and CDR2 is FQNEAQ (reference sequence). This CDR3 has 17 amino acids. The J segment lost 1 base and the V segment lost 2 bases, leaving 7 bases of the junction unmatched. CDR3 nucleotides: TGTGCCAGCAGCTTACTCGGTGGACTAGCGGCCCAAGAGACCCAGTACTTC. It specifies CASSLLGGLAAQETQYF. The full variable domain, its missing parts supplied by reference TRBV7-9 and TRBJ2-5, is DTGVSQNPRHKITKRGQNVTFRCDPISEHNRLYWYRQTLGQGPEFLTYFQNEAQLEKSRLLSDRFSAERPKGSFSTLEIQRTEQGDSAMYLCASSLLGGLAAQETQYFGPGTRLLVL.